The T cell receptor (beta chain) under discussion was sequenced for a study of T cells after yellow fever vaccination. Across the whole study: Some fractions had low cell numbers, and these were prepared with SMART-Seq v4 Ultra Low Input. Study-level results: Overall, a small share of clonotypes was seen in both CD4 and CD8 compartments. Contamination of FACS-sorted repertoires by abundant clonotypes from the bulk population could occur.

Comment on this clonotype: Antigen: not known.

The germline V gene has CDR1 DFQATT and CDR2 SNEGSKA (reference sequence). The CDR3 has 14 residues. After removal of 2 bases from V and 5 bases from J, the junction contained 5 bases not matched to a gene. TCRdb ran MiXCR on the 5' RACE reads and lists one entry per CDR3 protein. This table holds 300,000 or so distinct CDR3 sequences, about an eighth found once. The receptor was derived from a man aged 30-40 years who received the YFV17D yellow fever vaccine. Sequenced material: CD4+ T cells sorted from PBMCs, taken 45 days after the yellow fever booster vaccination. The chain carries TRBV20-1 and TRBJ2-7, with 11 bases identical to TRBD2. The CDR3 spells CSARLAGGPDEQYF. CDR3 sequence (DNA): TGCAGTGCTAGATTAGCGGGAGGGCCCGACGAGCAGTACTTC.